The T cell receptor beta chain under discussion was sequenced for a study of T cells in Graves' hyperthyroidism and ophthalmopathy. Overall study results and limits: Also found in blood were most expanded thyroid clonotypes above 0.001. A median roughly six months before onset, the model predicted ophthalmopathy. Ophthalmopathy was separated from stable hyperthyroidism by a 13 V-J model.

The sample holds a few counts of this clonotype. Its antigen remains unknown. CDR1 is SGHAT, CDR2 FQNNGV, per germline. Trimming at V came to 6 bases and at J to 5 bases, leaving 8 bases not matched to a gene. The CDR3 sequence is 16 residues long. Amplified TCR beta CDR3 regions came from RNA transcripts. TCR CDR3 underwent first-round RT-PCR with the HTBI primer set. From the multiplex PCR reads, TCRdb called clonotypes with MiXCR, one entry per CDR3 protein. This sample yields under 800,000 distinct CDR3 sequences, of which approximately 14% are seen a single time; 10% to 13% belongs to the top ten.

J is TRBJ2-2 and V is TRBV11-2, with 11 positions matching TRBD1. Sample: blood. The sequence came from a woman aged 18-35 years with Graves' hyperthyroidism. The CDR3 DNA follows: TGTGCCAGCAGTAACGGACAGGGGGCCGGAACCGGGGAGCTGTTTTTT. Its protein is CASSNGQGAGTGELFF.